What follows is one T cell receptor (beta chain) and its context. The antigen remains unidentified. This record belongs to a study of response to subunit inactivated influenza vaccine. General study findings and limits: Only a handful of new T cells, the authors suggested, are recruited with each seasonal influenza vaccination.

One entry per CDR3 protein results from TCRdb running MiXCR on the RT-PCR reads. The table includes 300,000 to 350,000 distinct CDR3 sequences, about a fifth detected once. Between the trimmed V and J ends, which lost 1 base and 4 bases, there was a span of 11 bases. CDR1 GTSNPN and CDR2 SVGIG come from the germline V gene (reference sequence). The CDR3 is made up of 14 amino acids. Material: PBMCs from blood, obtained less than 22 months after vaccination. The sequence was obtained from a man between 50 and 75 years old who received an inactivated influenza vaccine. V is TRBV30 and J is TRBJ1-5; D remains unclear. The CDR3 is CAWSERALNQPQHF. CDR3 DNA: TGTGCCTGGAGTGAACGGGCCCTTAATCAGCCCCAGCATTTT. Together with reference TRBV30 and TRBJ1-5, the CDR3 gives the full variable domain: SQTIHQWPATLVQPVGSPLSLECTVEGTSNPNLYWYRQAAGRGLQLLFYSVGIGQISSEVPQNLSASRPQDRQFILSSKKLLLSDSGFYLCAWSERALNQPQHFGDGTRLSIL.